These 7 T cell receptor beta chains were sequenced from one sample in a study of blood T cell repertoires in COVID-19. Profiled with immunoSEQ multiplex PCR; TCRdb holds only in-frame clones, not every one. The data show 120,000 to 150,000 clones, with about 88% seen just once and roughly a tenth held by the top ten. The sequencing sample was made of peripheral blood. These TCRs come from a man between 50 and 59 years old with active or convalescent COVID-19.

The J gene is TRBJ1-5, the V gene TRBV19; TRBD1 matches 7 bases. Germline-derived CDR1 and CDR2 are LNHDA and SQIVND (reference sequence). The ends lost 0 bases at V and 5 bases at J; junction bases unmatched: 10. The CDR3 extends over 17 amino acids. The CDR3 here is CASSIDQAGGLYQPQHF. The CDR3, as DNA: TGTGCCAGTAGTATAGATCAGGCAGGGGGTTTGTATCAGCCCCAGCATTTT.

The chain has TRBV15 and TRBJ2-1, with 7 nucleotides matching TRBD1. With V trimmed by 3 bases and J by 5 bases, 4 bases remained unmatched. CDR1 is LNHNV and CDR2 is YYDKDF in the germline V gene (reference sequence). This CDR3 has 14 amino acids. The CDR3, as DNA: TGTGCCACCAGCAGGAGGGACAGCGACAATGAGCAGTTCTTC. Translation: CATSRRDSDNEQFF.

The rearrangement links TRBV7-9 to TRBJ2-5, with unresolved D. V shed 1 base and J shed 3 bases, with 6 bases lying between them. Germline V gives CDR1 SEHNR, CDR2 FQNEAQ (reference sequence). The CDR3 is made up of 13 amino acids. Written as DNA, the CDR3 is TGTGCCAGCAGCTTAGACAGCAAAGAGACCCAGTACTTC. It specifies CASSLDSKETQYF.

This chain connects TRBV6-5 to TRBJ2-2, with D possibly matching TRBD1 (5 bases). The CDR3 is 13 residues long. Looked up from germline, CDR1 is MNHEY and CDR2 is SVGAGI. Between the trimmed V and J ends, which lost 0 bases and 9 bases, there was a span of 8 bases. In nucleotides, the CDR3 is TGTGCCAGCAGTTACTCCTCAGGGCGGGAGCTGTTTTTT. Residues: CASSYSSGRELFF.

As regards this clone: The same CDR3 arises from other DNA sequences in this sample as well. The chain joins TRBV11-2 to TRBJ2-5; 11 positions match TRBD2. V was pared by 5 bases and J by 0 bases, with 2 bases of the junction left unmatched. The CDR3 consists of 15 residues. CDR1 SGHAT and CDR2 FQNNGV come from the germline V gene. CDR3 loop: CASSRTSGYQETQYF. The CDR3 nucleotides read TGTGCCAGCAGCAGGACTAGCGGGTACCAAGAGACCCAGTACTTC. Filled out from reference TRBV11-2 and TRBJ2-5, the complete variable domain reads EAGVAQSPRYKIIEKRQSVAFWCNPISGHATLYWYQQILGQGPKLLIQFQNNGVVDDSQLPKDRFSAERLKGVDSTLKIQPAKLEDSAVYLCASSRTSGYQETQYFGPGTRLLVL.

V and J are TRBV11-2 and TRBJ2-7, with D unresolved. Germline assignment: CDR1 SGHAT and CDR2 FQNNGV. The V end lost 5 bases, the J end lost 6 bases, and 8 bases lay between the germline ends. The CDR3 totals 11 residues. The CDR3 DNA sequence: TGTGCCAGCAGCCGAGGAAGCGAGCAGTACTTC. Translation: CASSRGSEQYF. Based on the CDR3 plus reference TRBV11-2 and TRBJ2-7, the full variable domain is EAGVAQSPRYKIIEKRQSVAFWCNPISGHATLYWYQQILGQGPKLLIQFQNNGVVDDSQLPKDRFSAERLKGVDSTLKIQPAKLEDSAVYLCASSRGSEQYFGPGTRLTVT.

CDR3 region: CAWGQGFSGNTIYF. In DNA, the CDR3 is TGTGCCTGGGGACAGGGGTTCTCTGGAAACACCATATATTTT. This chain connects TRBV5-8 to TRBJ1-3; TRBD1 matches 10 bases. The length of the CDR3 is 14 residues. V trimming: 10 bases; J trimming: 0 bases; junction bases outside the gene matches: 4. Germline-derived CDR1 and CDR2 are SGHTS and YDEGEE.